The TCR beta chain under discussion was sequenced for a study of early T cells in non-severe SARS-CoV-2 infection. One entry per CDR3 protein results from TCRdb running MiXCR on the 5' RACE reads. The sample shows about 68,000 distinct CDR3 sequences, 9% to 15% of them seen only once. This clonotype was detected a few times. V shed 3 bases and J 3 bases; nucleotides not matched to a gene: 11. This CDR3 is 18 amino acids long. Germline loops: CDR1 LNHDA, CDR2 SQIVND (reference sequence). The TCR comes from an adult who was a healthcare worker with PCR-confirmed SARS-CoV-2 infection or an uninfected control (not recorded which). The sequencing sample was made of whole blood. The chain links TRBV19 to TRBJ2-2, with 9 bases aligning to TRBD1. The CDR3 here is CASSIQMVGTGYTGELFF. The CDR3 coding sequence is TGTGCCAGTAGTATTCAGATGGTCGGGACAGGGTACACCGGGGAGCTGTTTTTT.